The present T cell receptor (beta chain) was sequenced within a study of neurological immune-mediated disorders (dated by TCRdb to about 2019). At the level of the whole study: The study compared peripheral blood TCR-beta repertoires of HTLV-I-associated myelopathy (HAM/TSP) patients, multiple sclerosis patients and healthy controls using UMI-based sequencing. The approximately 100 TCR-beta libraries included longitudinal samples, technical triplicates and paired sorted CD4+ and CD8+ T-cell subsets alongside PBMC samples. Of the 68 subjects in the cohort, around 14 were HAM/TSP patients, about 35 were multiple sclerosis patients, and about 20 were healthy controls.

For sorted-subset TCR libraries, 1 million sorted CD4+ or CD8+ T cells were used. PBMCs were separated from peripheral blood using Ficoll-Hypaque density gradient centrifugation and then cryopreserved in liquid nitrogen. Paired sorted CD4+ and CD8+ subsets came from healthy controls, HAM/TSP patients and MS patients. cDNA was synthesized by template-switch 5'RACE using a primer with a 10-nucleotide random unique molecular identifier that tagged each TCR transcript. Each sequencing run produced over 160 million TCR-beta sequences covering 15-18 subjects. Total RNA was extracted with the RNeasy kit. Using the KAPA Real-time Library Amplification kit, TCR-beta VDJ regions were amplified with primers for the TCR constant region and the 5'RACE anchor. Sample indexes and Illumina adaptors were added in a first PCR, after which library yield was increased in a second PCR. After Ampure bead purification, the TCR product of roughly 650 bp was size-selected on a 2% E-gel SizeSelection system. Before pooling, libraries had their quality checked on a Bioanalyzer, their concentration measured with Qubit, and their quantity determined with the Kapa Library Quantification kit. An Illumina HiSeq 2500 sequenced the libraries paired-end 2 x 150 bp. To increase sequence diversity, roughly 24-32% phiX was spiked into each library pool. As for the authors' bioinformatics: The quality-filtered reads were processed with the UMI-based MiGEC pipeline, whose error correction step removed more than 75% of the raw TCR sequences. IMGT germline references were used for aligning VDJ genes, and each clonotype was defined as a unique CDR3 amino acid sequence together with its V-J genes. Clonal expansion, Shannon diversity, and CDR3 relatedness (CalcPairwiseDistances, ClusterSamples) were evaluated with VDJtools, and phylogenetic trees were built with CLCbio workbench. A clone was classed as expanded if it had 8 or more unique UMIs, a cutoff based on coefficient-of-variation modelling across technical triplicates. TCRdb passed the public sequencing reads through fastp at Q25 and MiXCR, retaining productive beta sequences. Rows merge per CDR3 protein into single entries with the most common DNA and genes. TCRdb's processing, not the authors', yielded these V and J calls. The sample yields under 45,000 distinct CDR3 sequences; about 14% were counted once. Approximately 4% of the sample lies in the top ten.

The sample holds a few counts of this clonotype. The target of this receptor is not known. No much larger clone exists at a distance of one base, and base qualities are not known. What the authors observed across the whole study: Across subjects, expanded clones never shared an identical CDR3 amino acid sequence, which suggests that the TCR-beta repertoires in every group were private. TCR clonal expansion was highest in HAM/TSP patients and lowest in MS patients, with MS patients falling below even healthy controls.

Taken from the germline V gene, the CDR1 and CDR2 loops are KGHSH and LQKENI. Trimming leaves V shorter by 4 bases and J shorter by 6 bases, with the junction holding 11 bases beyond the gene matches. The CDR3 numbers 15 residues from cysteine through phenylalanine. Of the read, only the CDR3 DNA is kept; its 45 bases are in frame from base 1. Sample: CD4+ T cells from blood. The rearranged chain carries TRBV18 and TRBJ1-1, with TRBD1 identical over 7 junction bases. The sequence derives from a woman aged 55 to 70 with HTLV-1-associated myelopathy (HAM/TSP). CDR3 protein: CASSRAETGRAEAFF. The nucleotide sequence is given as TGTGCCAGCTCACGGGCCGAGACAGGGCGAGCTGAAGCTTTCTTT. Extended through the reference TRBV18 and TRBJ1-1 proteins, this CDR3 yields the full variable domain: NAGVMQNPRHLVRRRGQEARLRCSPMKGHSHVYWYRQLPEEGLKFMVYLQKENIIDESGMPKERFSAEFPKEGPSILRIQQVVRGDSAAYFCASSRAETGRAEAFFGQGTRLTVV.